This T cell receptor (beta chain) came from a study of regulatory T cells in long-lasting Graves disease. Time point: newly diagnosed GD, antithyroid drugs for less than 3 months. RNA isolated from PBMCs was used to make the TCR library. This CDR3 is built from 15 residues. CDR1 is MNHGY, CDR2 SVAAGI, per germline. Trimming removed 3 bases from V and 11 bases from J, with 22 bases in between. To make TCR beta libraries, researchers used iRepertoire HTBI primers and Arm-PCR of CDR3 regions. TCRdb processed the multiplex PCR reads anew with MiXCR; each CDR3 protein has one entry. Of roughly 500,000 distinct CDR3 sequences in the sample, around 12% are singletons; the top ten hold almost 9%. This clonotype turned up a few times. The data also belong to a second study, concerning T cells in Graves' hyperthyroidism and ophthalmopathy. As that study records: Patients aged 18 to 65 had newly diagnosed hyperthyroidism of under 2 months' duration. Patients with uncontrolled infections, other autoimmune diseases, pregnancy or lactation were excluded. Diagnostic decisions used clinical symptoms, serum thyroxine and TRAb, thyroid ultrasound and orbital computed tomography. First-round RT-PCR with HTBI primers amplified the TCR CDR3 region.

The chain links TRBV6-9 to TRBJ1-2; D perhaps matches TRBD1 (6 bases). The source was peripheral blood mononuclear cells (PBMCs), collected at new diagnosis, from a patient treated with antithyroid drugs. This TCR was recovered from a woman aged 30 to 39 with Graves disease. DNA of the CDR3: TGTGCCAGCAGTTACCAGATGGGCCCCTTAGGGGGATACACCTTC. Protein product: CASSYQMGPLGGYTF.